The subject of this entry is one T cell receptor (beta chain). The antigen remains undetermined. The investigators amplified TCR beta CDR3 regions from RNA transcripts. HTBI primers drove first-round RT-PCR of the TCR CDR3. TCRdb re-derived calls from the multiplex PCR reads in MiXCR, one entry per CDR3 protein. The sample has approximately 610,000 distinct CDR3 sequences, roughly 15% seen once. Diagnosis relied on clinical symptoms, serum thyroxine and TRAb, thyroid ultrasound and orbital computed tomography. Per the germline V gene, CDR1 is KGHDR and CDR2 is SFDVKD. This CDR3 region has 12 residues. Trimming removed 5 bases from V and 4 bases from J, with 7 bases in between. This entry is derived from a study of T cells in Graves' hyperthyroidism and ophthalmopathy. Whole-study results and caveats: Onset of ophthalmopathy came a median approximately 6.9 months after the model predicted it. In the analysis, a 13 V-J model separated ophthalmopathy from stable hyperthyroidism.

The TCR sequence derives from a middle-aged woman with Graves' ophthalmopathy. The chain joins TRBV24-1 to TRBJ2-5; possibly TRBD2 for D (6 bases). Sequences were obtained from blood. The CDR3 here is CATSGAGETQYF. The CDR3 coding sequence is TGTGCCACCAGTGGAGCGGGAGAGACCCAGTACTTC.